This T cell receptor beta chain was found in a study of hypomethylating agent response in myelodysplastic syndrome. Methods used by the authors: Previously reported viral-epitope specificity per VDJdb covered around 1.5% of 150,000 to 200,000 unique clonotypes. Clones were read by immunoSEQ multiplex PCR, and TCRdb kept only the in-frame ones, dropping some. The V and J calls and clone size come from that table; D and trimming were worked out from the DNA. The sample holds about 5,900 clones, 75% to 90% seen once. General study findings and limits: Possible novel MDS antigen recognition by shared GLIPH2 clusters needs experimental validation.

The V end was cut by 6 bases, the J end by 3 bases, with 7 bases between. The CDR3 runs 12 residues. The germline V gene has CDR1 SGHTA and CDR2 FQGNSA. A note on this clone: Its antigen is unknown.

Specimen: bone marrow, collected before or after starting hypomethylating agent treatment for myelodysplastic syndrome (not recorded which). The V call is TRBV7-2, the J call TRBJ2-3; D uncertain. The TCR comes from a human donor with myelodysplastic syndrome. CDR3 sequence: CASRLTTDTQYF. DNA for the CDR3: TGTGCCAGCAGGTTGACAACAGATACGCAGTATTTT.